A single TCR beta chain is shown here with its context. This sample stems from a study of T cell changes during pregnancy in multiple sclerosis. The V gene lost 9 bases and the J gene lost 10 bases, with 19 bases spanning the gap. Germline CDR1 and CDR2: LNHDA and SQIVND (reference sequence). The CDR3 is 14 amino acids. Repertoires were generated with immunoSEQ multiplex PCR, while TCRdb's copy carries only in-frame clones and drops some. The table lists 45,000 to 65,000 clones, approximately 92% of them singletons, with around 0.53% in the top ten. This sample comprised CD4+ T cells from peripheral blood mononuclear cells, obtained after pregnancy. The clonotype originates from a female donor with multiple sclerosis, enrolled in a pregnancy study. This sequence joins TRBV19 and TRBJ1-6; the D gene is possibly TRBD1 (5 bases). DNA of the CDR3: TGTGCCAGCCGAGGGATGGGGGGGAGCTCACCCCTCCACTTT. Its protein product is CASRGMGGSSPLHF. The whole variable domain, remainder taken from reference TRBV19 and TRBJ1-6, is DGGITQSPKYLFRKEGQNVTLSCEQNLNHDAMYWYRQDPGQGLRLIYYSQIVNDFQKGDIAEGYSVSREKKESFPLTVTSAQKNPTAFYLCASRGMGGSSPLHFGNGTRLTVT.